This record covers a single T cell receptor beta chain. Its target is not known. The data stem from a study of T cells after yellow fever vaccination. Study-wide context: The fractions with low cell numbers were processed using SMART-Seq v4 Ultra Low Input. Findings and limits, study-wide: Researchers noted that a small share of clonotypes showed up in both CD4 and CD8 compartments. The booster response re-showed most primary clones: 96% CD4, around 90% CD8.

The CDR3 is 14 residues long. Germline CDR1 and CDR2: SGDLS and YYNGEE. Trimming cost V 3 bases and J 10 bases; bases outside gene matches: 11. A 5'RACE template-switching step, the method used to make TCR cDNA, added a universal primer site and UMIs. TCRdb recomputed calls from the 5' RACE reads with MiXCR, one row per CDR3 protein. This table has about 370,000 distinct CDR3 sequences, around a tenth appearing once. Sequencing was performed on PBMCs, taken on the day of the first yellow fever vaccination. The genes are TRBV9 and TRBJ1-2; 8 bases fit TRBD1. The clonotype comes from a young man who received the YFV17D yellow fever vaccine. CDR3 DNA sequence: TGTGCCAGCAGCGCTGGGACAGGCCAGGCGGTCTACACCTTC. Translating gives CASSAGTGQAVYTF.